This T cell receptor beta chain originates from a study of blood T cell repertoires in COVID-19. Study details: From the United States, Italy and Spain came samples of acute and convalescent COVID-19.

The ends were cut back, 6 bases at V and 0 bases at J, with 8 bases in the middle. The CDR3 sequence is 14 residues long. The germline V gene has CDR1 SNHLY and CDR2 FYNNEI. Some clones are missing from TCRdb's copy, which holds only in-frame ones; the method was immunoSEQ multiplex PCR. The sample holds some 100,000 clones, around 88% seen once. This chain connects TRBV2 to TRBJ1-4; D call uncertain. The origin of this receptor is a man aged 50 to 60 with COVID-19, enrolled during active disease. The sample taken for sequencing was peripheral blood. The CDR3 DNA is TGTGCCAGCAGGCGAGGTGCAACTAATGAAAAACTGTTTTTT. This codes for CASRRGATNEKLFF. The full variable domain, with the rest looked up from reference TRBV2 and TRBJ1-4, is EPEVTQTPSHQVTQMGQEVILRCVPISNHLYFYWYRQILGQKVEFLVSFYNNEISEKSEIFDDQFSVERPDGSNFTLKIRSTKLEDSAMYFCASRRGATNEKLFFGSGTQLSVL.